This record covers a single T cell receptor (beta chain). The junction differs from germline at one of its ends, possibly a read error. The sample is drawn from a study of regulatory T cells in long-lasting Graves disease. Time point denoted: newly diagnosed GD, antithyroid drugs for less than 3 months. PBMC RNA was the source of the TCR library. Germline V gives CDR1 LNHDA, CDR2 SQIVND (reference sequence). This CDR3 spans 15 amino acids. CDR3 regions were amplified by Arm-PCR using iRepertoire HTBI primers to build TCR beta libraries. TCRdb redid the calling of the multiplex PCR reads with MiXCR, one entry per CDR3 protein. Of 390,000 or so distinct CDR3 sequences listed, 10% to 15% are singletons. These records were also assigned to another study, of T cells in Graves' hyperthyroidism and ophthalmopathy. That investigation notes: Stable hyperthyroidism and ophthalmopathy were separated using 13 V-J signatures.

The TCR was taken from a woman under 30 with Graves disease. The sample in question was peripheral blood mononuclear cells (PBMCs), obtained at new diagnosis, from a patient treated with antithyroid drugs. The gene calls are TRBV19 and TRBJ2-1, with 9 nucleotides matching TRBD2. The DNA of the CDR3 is TGTGCCAGTAGTATTGCGGGAGGGCCCCACAATAAGCAGTTCTTC. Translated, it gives CASSIAGGPHNKQFF. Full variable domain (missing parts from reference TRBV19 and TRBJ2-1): DGGITQSPKYLFRKEGQNVTLSCEQNLNHDAMYWYRQDPGQGLRLIYYSQIVNDFQKGDIAEGYSVSREKKESFPLTVTSAQKNPTAFYLCASSIAGGPHNKQFFGPGTRLTVL.